The clone carrying this T cell receptor beta chain was counted many times. The antigen is not known. Sequenced material consisted of expressed TCRB transcripts (all of the isolated RNA was reverse transcribed). Method: immunoSEQ multiplex PCR; TCRdb's copy keeps in-frame clones and lacks some. The sample contains around 250,000 clones, 13% to 15% of which appear only once. In all sorted populations, purity surpassed 98%. The CDR3 extends over 16 amino acids. Germline loops: CDR1 SGHTA, CDR2 FQGNSA. V lost 2 bases, J lost 3 bases, and 15 bases lay in between. These data originate in a study of beta chain features in type 1 diabetes. Findings and limits, study-wide: More deletions and fewer insertions at VDJ junctions were seen in type 1 diabetes patients.

The chain combines TRBV7-2 with TRBJ2-3; weak D call: TRBD2 (5 bases). The receptor comes from a woman aged 35 to 49 in good health. Sample: naive CD4+ T cells from blood. As DNA, the CDR3 is TGTGCCAGCAGCTTATCTGGGAGAGTCGATACAGATACGCAGTATTTT. Translated: CASSLSGRVDTDTQYF.